What follows is one TCR beta chain and its context. Its binding antigen is unknown. Qualities for individual bases were not recorded, and no much larger clone is one base off. The collaborating institutions used their own protocols to collect whole blood in K2EDTA tubes. For TCRbeta analysis, collaborators shipped samples as frozen whole blood, isolated PBMCs, or DNA extracted from either of those sample types. The data stem from a study of blood T cell repertoires in COVID-19 (dated by TCRdb to the early 2020s). In terms of the full investigation: Samples from collaborators originated in the United States, Italy and Spain and spanned both the acute and convalescent phases of COVID-19. The prospective study material was composed of cDNA or gDNA derived from T cells, B-cell-depleted T cells, or PBMCs. Subjects who had been exposed to COVID-19, were actively infected with it, or had recovered from it provided the deeply sampled blood TCRbeta repertoires that made up the dataset. The repertoires were released in a freely available public database intended as a resource for research on the immune response to SARS-CoV-2. Samples came from the ongoing ImmuneRACE study (first 160 participants) plus 1,254 subjects from 6 global collaborators. A de-identified subject ID, COVID-19 status, age in years and sex were almost always included in the sample metadata. Where HLA class I and class II types were available, the types were taken from metadata supplied by the sample provider, not from assay-based typing. The research as a whole found: The amount of clinical and demographic metadata varied by source and participant and was provided uncurated.

CDR1 and CDR2, looked up from the germline V gene, are SGHTA and FQGNSA. Germline trimming amounts to 5 bases on V and 4 bases on J, with 9 as the count of junction bases outside the gene matches. Reading from cysteine to phenylalanine, the CDR3 counts 15 amino acids. Of the read, only the CDR3 DNA is kept; its 45 bases are in frame from base 1. TCRbeta CDR3 regions were amplified from genomic DNA by means of the immunoSEQ Assay, a bias-controlled multiplex PCR. The original pipeline was this. The number of nucleated cells in each sample was estimated by amplification of reference gene primers within the assay. To quantify the absolute abundance of each unique TCRbeta CDR3 rearrangement, sequence reads were collapsed and filtered. For each sample, productive Simpson clonality was calculated by taking the square root of Simpson's diversity index across productive rearrangements. The table comes from immuneACCESS by way of TCRdb, which keeps in-frame sequences with V and J called. Part of the clones is missing from these tables; in studies checked, under half for an unresolved V gene and the rest for unknown reasons. That table supplies the V and J calls and clone size; D and trimming were determined from the DNA. The sample table contains some 250,000 clones; only one count was recorded for approximately 82% of them. The ten largest clones add up to around 7.9% of the sample.

The chain joins TRBV7-2 to TRBJ2-7; 9 bases in between match TRBD1. The sequence came from a man between 35 and 55 years old with active or convalescent COVID-19. The sequencing sample was made of peripheral blood. The CDR3 region reads CASSPRGQGRYEQYF. The DNA is as follows: TGTGCCAGCAGCCCCAGGGGACAGGGCAGGTACGAGCAGTACTTC.